This T cell receptor (beta chain) came from a study of CD8+ T cells in alopecia areata. As the sequencing template, cDNA was produced by extracting RNA and reverse transcribing it. The protocol was immunoSEQ multiplex PCR, while the TCRdb copy is restricted to in-frame clones and leaves out a portion. The repertoire holds approximately 100,000 clones, with around 84% as singletons. V lost 1 base and J lost 7, with 8 bases in between. The CDR3 runs 13 residues. Germline V CDR1 and CDR2: LNHNV, YYDKDF (reference sequence). Of note for this clone: Its antigen remains unidentified.

Treatment in this sample: oral pan-JAK inhibitor, 5-10 mg twice daily. General study findings and limits: Tofacitinib yielded significantly lower scalp clonality and fewer expanded CD8+ clones among the top 100.

This TCR derives from a human donor with alopecia areata. The sequencing used CD8+ T cells sorted from blood, collected between weeks 30 and 35, from a patient treated with tofacitinib. The rearrangement joins TRBV15 to TRBJ2-1, with unresolved D. The CDR3 sequence is CATSRGLGNEQFF. As DNA, the CDR3 is TGTGCCACCAGCAGAGGGTTAGGAAATGAGCAGTTCTTC. Full variable domain (outside the CDR3, taken from reference TRBV15 and TRBJ2-1): DAMVIQNPRYQVTQFGKPVTLSCSQTLNHNVMYWYQQKSSQAPKLLFHYYDKDFNNEADTPDNFQSRRPNTSFCFLDIRSPGLGDTAMYLCATSRGLGNEQFFGPGTRLTVL.